A selection of T cell receptor beta chains follows, all from one sample in a study of blood T cell repertoires in COVID-19. Some clones are missing from TCRdb's copy, which holds only in-frame ones; the method was immunoSEQ multiplex PCR. The sample has tens of thousands of clones, 83% seen once. The source material was peripheral blood. The receptors derive from a man older than 75 with acute or convalescent COVID-19. CDR3s include the opening cysteine and the closing phenylalanine or tryptophan. Each record gives: J gene, V gene, CDR3 protein.

j_gene: TRBJ2-2; v_gene: TRBV24-1; CDR3aa: CATSDSRQGGNTGELFF
j_gene: TRBJ2-5; v_gene: TRBV15; CDR3aa: CATSSQGQTQYF
j_gene: TRBJ2-3; v_gene: TRBV18; CDR3aa: CASSPGLGTSGTDTQYF
j_gene: TRBJ1-5; v_gene: TRBV11-2; CDR3aa: CASSLGGQPQHF
j_gene: TRBJ2-2; v_gene: TRBV21-1; CDR3aa: CALEAGELFF
j_gene: TRBJ1-2; v_gene: TRBV19; CDR3aa: CASLGFVGGYTF
j_gene: TRBJ2-5; v_gene: TRBV3-1/TRBV3-2; CDR3aa: CASYPTGGTTRTQYF
j_gene: TRBJ2-2; v_gene: TRBV7-2; CDR3aa: CASSLDRGRTGELFF
j_gene: TRBJ1-3; v_gene: TRBV7-2; CDR3aa: CASSQSPGGRGSGNTIYF
j_gene: TRBJ2-3; v_gene: TRBV7-9; CDR3aa: CASSQSAQGSTDTQYF
j_gene: TRBJ1-1; v_gene: TRBV5-1; CDR3aa: CASSLAGVETEAFF
j_gene: TRBJ2-7; v_gene: TRBV25-1; CDR3aa: CASSRGRRGEQYF
j_gene: TRBJ1-5; v_gene: TRBV2; CDR3aa: CASRLTGGAQGNQPQHF
j_gene: TRBJ2-7; v_gene: TRBV27; CDR3aa: CASSSVTGDSYEQYF
j_gene: TRBJ1-3; v_gene: TRBV28; CDR3aa: CASGGGYSGNTIYF
j_gene: TRBJ2-1; v_gene: TRBV19; CDR3aa: CASSAVSGSKGNEQFF
j_gene: TRBJ1-5; v_gene: TRBV24-1; CDR3aa: CATSDSQVSNQPQHF
j_gene: TRBJ2-6; v_gene: TRBV7-2; CDR3aa: CASSLVVLGQSSGANVLTF
j_gene: TRBJ1-1; v_gene: TRBV27; CDR3aa: CASIKTGFGLNTEAFF
j_gene: TRBJ1-1; v_gene: TRBV10-3; CDR3aa: CAISNPGMNTEAFF
j_gene: TRBJ1-2; v_gene: TRBV11-2; CDR3aa: CASSPRAYGYTF
j_gene: TRBJ2-7; v_gene: TRBV7-3; CDR3aa: CASSLGQGREQYF
j_gene: TRBJ1-5; v_gene: TRBV4-2; CDR3aa: CASSQTGGGQPQHF
j_gene: TRBJ1-5; v_gene: TRBV6-6; CDR3aa: CASTPGRDNQPQHF
j_gene: TRBJ1-6; v_gene: TRBV28; CDR3aa: CASSFRQFNSPLHF
j_gene: TRBJ2-7; v_gene: TRBV3-1/TRBV3-2; CDR3aa: CASSQDGDGLLGQYF
j_gene: TRBJ2-7; v_gene: TRBV6-5; CDR3aa: CASKRDTSYEQYF
j_gene: TRBJ1-4; v_gene: TRBV5-1; CDR3aa: CASSQRGDEKLFF
j_gene: TRBJ1-2; v_gene: TRBV25-1; CDR3aa: CASSESGTGGMGYTF
j_gene: TRBJ1-2; v_gene: TRBV19; CDR3aa: CASSRLTGANYGYTF
j_gene: TRBJ1-1; v_gene: TRBV27; CDR3aa: CASGQGRYTEAFF
j_gene: TRBJ2-2; v_gene: TRBV7-3; CDR3aa: CASSAVGRGNTGELFF
j_gene: TRBJ1-2; v_gene: TRBV10-2; CDR3aa: CASTRDSPGLGYTF
j_gene: TRBJ1-2; v_gene: TRBV19; CDR3aa: CASSISDYGYTF
j_gene: TRBJ2-5; v_gene: TRBV7-2; CDR3aa: CASSTERGGQEIQYF
j_gene: TRBJ1-3; v_gene: TRBV6-5; CDR3aa: CASSYLQGSSGNTIYF
j_gene: TRBJ1-2; v_gene: TRBV14; CDR3aa: CASSQGGSGYTF
j_gene: TRBJ2-7; v_gene: TRBV7-2; CDR3aa: CASSPRQGSYEQYF
j_gene: TRBJ1-6; v_gene: TRBV6-1; CDR3aa: CASSEALTNSPLHF
j_gene: TRBJ1-4; v_gene: TRBV6-5; CDR3aa: CASTLQGARNEKLFF
j_gene: TRBJ2-1; v_gene: TRBV19; CDR3aa: CASSIFQGTYNEQFF
j_gene: TRBJ1-6; v_gene: TRBV5-1; CDR3aa: CASSDDSSYNSPLHF
j_gene: TRBJ2-4; v_gene: TRBV28; CDR3aa: CATLGLAGGQDKNIQYF
j_gene: TRBJ1-3; v_gene: TRBV6-6; CDR3aa: CASSLEGTGSSVGSGNTIYF
j_gene: TRBJ2-1; v_gene: TRBV7-9; CDR3aa: CASRASGSSYNEQFF
j_gene: TRBJ1-3; v_gene: TRBV7-3; CDR3aa: CASSQQGNLGNTIYF
j_gene: TRBJ2-1; v_gene: TRBV6-2/TRBV6-3; CDR3aa: CASSNDDRPSYNEQFF
j_gene: TRBJ2-5; v_gene: TRBV10-3; CDR3aa: CAISESLDIETQYF
j_gene: TRBJ2-7; v_gene: TRBV25-1; CDR3aa: CASSTGLDYEQYF
j_gene: TRBJ2-7; v_gene: TRBV19; CDR3aa: CASRSGTGGNYEQYF
j_gene: TRBJ1-2; v_gene: TRBV6-1; CDR3aa: CASSDPGFGYTF
j_gene: TRBJ1-2; v_gene: TRBV6-5; CDR3aa: CASSYSGRGPSNGYTF
j_gene: TRBJ2-7; v_gene: TRBV4-3; CDR3aa: CASSQDRYNYEQYF